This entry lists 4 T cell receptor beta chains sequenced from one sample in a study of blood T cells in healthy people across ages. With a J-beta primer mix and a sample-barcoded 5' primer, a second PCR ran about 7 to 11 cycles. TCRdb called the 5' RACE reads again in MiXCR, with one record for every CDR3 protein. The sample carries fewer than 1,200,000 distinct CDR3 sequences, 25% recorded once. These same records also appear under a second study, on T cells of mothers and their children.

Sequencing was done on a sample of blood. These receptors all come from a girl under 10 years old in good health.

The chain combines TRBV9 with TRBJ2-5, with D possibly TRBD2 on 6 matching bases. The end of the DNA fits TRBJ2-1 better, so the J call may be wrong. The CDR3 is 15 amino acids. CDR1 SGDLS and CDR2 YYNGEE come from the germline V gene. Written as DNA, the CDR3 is TGTGCCAGCAGCGTTTACGGGAGTTTTCGCGATGAGCAGTTCTTC. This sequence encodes CASSVYGSFRDEQFF.

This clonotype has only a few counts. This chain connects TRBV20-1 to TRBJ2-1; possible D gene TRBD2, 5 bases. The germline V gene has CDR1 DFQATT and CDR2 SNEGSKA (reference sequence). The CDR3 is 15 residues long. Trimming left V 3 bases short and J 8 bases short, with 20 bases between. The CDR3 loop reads CSARNYLAPIDEQFF. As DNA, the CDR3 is TGCAGTGCTAGGAACTACCTAGCCCCCATTGATGAGCAGTTCTTC.

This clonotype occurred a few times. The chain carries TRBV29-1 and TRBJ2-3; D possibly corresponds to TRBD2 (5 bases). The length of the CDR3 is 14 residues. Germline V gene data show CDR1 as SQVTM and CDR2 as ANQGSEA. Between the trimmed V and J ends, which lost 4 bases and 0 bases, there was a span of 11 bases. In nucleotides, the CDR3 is TGCAGCGTTGCGGGCGGGCCTAGCACAGATACGCAGTATTTT. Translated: CSVAGGPSTDTQYF.

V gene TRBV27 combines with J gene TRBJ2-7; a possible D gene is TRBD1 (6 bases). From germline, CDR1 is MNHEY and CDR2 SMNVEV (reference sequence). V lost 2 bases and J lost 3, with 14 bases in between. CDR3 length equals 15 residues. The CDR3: CASSLIGTLNYEQYF. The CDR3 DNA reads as TGTGCCAGCAGTTTAATCGGGACACTAAACTACGAGCAGTACTTC.